This entry lists 3 T cell receptor beta chains sequenced from one sample in a study of blood T cell repertoires in COVID-19. This table comes from immunoSEQ multiplex PCR, and its TCRdb copy is limited to in-frame clones, with some not included. The sample contains 200,000 to 300,000 clones, about nine tenths of which appear only once. Sequencing used PBMCs or T cells enriched from blood (not recorded which). Every receptor here comes from a woman under 30 who had recovered from COVID-19.

This clone occurred once. The CDR3 sequence is CASRFGQAEAFF. DNA of the CDR3: TGTGCCAGTAGATTTGGACAGGCTGAAGCTTTCTTT. This chain links TRBV19 with TRBJ1-1, with 7 bases lining up with TRBD1. The CDR3 runs to 12 residues. Germline V gene data show CDR1 as LNHDA and CDR2 as SQIVND (reference sequence). Trimming took 6 bases from V and 6 from J; bases not matched to a gene: 4.

The chain is built from TRBV3-1 (or the pseudogene TRBV3-2) and TRBJ2-7; the match to TRBD2 covers 7 bases. V dropped 1 base and J dropped 9; count of bases not matched to a gene: 0. CDR1 and CDR2 (germline): LGHDT, YNNKEL (reference sequence). The length of the CDR3 is 11 residues. The CDR3: CASSQAGGQYF. DNA of the CDR3: TGTGCCAGCAGCCAAGCGGGAGGGCAGTACTTC.

This clone was seen more than once but under ten times. The chain has TRBV6-4 and TRBJ2-3, with 10 bases matching TRBD2. CDR3 length: 15 amino acids. Germline values: CDR1 MRHNA, CDR2 SNTAGT. Trimming took 2 bases from V and 1 from J; bases not matched to a gene: 0. The DNA for the CDR3 is TGTGCCAGCAGTGACGGGACTAGCGGCACAGATACGCAGTATTTT. Protein: CASSDGTSGTDTQYF.